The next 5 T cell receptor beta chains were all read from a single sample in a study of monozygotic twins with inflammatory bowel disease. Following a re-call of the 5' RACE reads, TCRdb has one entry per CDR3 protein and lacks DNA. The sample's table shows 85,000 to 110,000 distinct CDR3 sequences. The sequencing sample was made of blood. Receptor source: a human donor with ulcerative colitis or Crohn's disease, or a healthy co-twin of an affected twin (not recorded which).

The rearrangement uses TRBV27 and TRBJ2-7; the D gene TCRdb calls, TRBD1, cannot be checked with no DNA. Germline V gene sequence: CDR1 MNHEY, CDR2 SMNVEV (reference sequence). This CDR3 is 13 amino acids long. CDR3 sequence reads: CASSLQGGYEQYF.

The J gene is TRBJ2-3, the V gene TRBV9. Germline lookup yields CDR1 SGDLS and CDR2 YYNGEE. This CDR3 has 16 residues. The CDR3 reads CASSVAGRSSADTQYF.

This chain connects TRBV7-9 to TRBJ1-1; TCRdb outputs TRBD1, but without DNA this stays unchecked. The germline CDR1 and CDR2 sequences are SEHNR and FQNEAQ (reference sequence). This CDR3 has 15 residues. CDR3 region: CASSFFGTGDTEAFF.

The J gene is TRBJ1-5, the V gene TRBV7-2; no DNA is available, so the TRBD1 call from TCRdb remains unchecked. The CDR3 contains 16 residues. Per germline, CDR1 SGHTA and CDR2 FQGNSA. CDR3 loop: CASSFFRLGANQPQHF.

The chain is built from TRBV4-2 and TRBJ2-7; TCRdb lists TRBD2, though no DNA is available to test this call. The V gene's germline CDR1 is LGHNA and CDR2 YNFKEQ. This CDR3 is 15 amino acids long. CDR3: CASSQGTTGTTEQYF.